This passage covers 6 T cell receptor beta chains from one sample sequenced in a study of blood T cell repertoires in COVID-19. Sequencing was performed with immunoSEQ multiplex PCR; in TCRdb, only in-frame clones are kept and a portion is missing. The sample has 55,000 to 65,000 clones; around 86% are singletons. Source material: peripheral blood. Receptor source: a woman over 75 with acute or convalescent COVID-19.

The chain uses TRBV19 and TRBJ1-2; 9 positions match TRBD1. Germline V gene lookup returns CDR1 LNHDA and CDR2 SQIVND (reference sequence). This CDR3 is 16 amino acids long. J was trimmed by 2 bases and V by 2 bases; bases with no gene match: 6. The CDR3 sequence: CASSIWGTGPNYGYTF. DNA for the CDR3: TGTGCCAGTAGTATATGGGGGACAGGGCCAAACTATGGCTACACCTTC.

V is TRBV30 and J is TRBJ2-1, with TRBD1 as a possible D gene (6 bases). The V gene's germline CDR1 is GTSNPN and CDR2 SVGIG (reference sequence). The CDR3 is 14 residues long. Trimming left V 2 bases short and J 1 base short, with 9 bases between. CDR3 protein: CAWSQRGSYNEQFF. CDR3 DNA sequence: TGTGCCTGGAGTCAGAGGGGGTCCTACAATGAGCAGTTCTTC.

The CDR3: CATPDRIKGSPLHF. Here the CDR3 DNA reads TGCGCCACCCCGGACAGGATTAAGGGTTCACCCCTCCACTTT. The genes are TRBV10-1 and TRBJ1-6, with TRBD1 matching 7 bases. Germline loops: CDR1 WNHNN, CDR2 SYGVQD (reference sequence). The V gene end was trimmed by 10 bases and the J gene end by 9 bases; junction bases not matched to a gene: 12. The CDR3 covers 14 residues.

V and J are TRBV6-4 and TRBJ1-5, with 9 bases aligning to TRBD1. The CDR3 covers 14 residues. The germline gives CDR1 MRHNA, CDR2 SNTAGT. Losses at the gene ends were 10 bases for V and 1 base for J; bases not matched to a gene: 5. CDR3 region: CATNRGPSNQPQHF. CDR3 in DNA: TGTGCCACCAACAGGGGGCCAAGCAATCAGCCCCAGCATTTT.

The chain uses TRBV9 and TRBJ1-1; perhaps TRBD1 as D (5 bases). CDR1 is SGDLS, CDR2 YYNGEE, per germline. There are 14 residues in the CDR3. Trimming took 3 bases from V and 0 from J, leaving 9 bases between them. The CDR3 is CASSAGGLNTEAFF. The CDR3 DNA follows: TGTGCCAGCAGCGCCGGGGGGTTGAACACTGAAGCTTTCTTT.

V usage is TRBV7-2 and J usage is TRBJ2-2; TRBD2 agrees at 9 bases. The CDR3 loop spans 15 amino acids. V shed 5 bases, J shed 7 bases, and the junction held 8 bases outside the gene matches. The germline V gene has CDR1 SGHTA and CDR2 FQGNSA. The CDR3 loop reads CASSQRGEYGGELFF. CDR3 nucleotides: TGTGCCAGCAGCCAGCGGGGGGAGTATGGCGGGGAGCTGTTTTTT.